This T cell receptor beta chain was found in a study of T-cell reconstitution after alpha-beta-depleted transplantation in children. Study-level results: When one year had passed after transplant, most T-cell counts and diversity came from newly produced T cells.

Library preparation (for TCRbeta) was performed with unique molecular identifiers. Using its own MiXCR run on the PCR reads, TCRdb lists one record per CDR3 protein. Altogether about 340,000 distinct CDR3 sequences are present, roughly 17% being singletons, with the ten largest covering roughly 41%. Points on this clonotype: Its antigen is unknown.

The material sequenced was PBMCs, mostly from graft donor cells, taken 360 days after TCRalphabeta/CD19-depleted stem cell transplant. The TCR comes from a male patient aged 2-9 years who had a stem cell transplant for acute lymphoblastic leukemia, so the T cells may come from the graft donor.

CDR3 sequence reads: CASRARETQYF. DNA of the CDR3: TGTGCCAGCAGGGCCAGAGAGACCCAGTACTTC. The chain employs TRBV28 and TRBJ2-5; D ambiguous. Germline V gene sequence: CDR1 MDHEN, CDR2 SYDVKM. This CDR3 comprises 11 residues. The V gene lost 6 bases and the J gene lost 4 bases, with 6 bases spanning the gap.